Sequencing of this TCR beta chain was carried out in a study of cytomegalovirus exposure and HLA in healthy donors. V lost 2 bases and J lost 0, with 17 bases in between. The length of the CDR3 is 18 residues. Germline V CDR1 and CDR2: MNHNS, SASEGT. General observations from the study: It was about 150 TCR beta chains that were listed as cytomegalovirus-associated. Three CMV-associated chains were confirmed in vitro to be specific for CMV antigens. CMV serostatus was the sole immune exposure information available.

In the PCR, 60 Vbeta and 13 Jbeta primers were used. Data came from immunoSEQ multiplex PCR; TCRdb stores just in-frame clones and leaves some out. The sample consists of some 130,000 clones, around 78% of them appearing once. Of note for this clone: Antigen unknown.

The genes are TRBV6-1 and TRBJ2-4; TRBD1 might be the D (8 bases). The TCR sequence derives from a woman aged 40-49 years in good health and CMV-seronegative. The sequenced material came from PBMCs. CDR3 in amino acids: CASSERTGRGLAKNIQYF. CDR3 sequence (DNA): TGTGCCAGCAGTGAAAGGACAGGGAGGGGACTAGCCAAAAACATTCAGTACTTC.